A selection of T cell receptor beta chains follows, all from one sample in a study of shared T cell receptors in the human thymus. Only in-frame clones appear in the TCRdb table, and some are missing; sequencing was by immunoSEQ multiplex PCR. The data contain hundreds of thousands of clones, approximately 87% of them singletons. The same sample was also used in a study of human thymus T cells.

The sample taken for sequencing was thymocytes. The receptors originated from a boy in the first two years of life with a congenital heart defect. The conserved cysteine and the conserved F or W are not part of the CDR3 here.

J: TRBJ1-5; V: TRBV25-1; CDR3: ASSEGGTGTFQPQH
J: TRBJ1-1; V: TRBV28; CDR3: ASSNPTGENTEAF
J: TRBJ1-2; V: TRBV18; CDR3: ASSPGPLDREIKDGYT
J: TRBJ2-7; V: TRBV25-1; CDR3: ASSELLAAPYEQY
J: TRBJ1-2; V: TRBV7-2; CDR3: ASSQRDSPWEYT
J: TRBJ2-1; V: TRBV5-1; CDR3: ASSLVPGGSYNEQF
J: TRBJ1-1; V: TRBV28; CDR3: ASSLPIGVLGSPEAF
J: TRBJ1-4; V: TRBV27; CDR3: ASSLDGVGKLF
J: TRBJ1-1; V: TRBV6-1; CDR3: ASSEFRSPNTEAF
J: TRBJ1-2; V: TRBV4-3; CDR3: ASSRRTGVGRYGYT
J: TRBJ2-7; V: TRBV7-2; CDR3: ASSLAYSGSMVQY
J: TRBJ1-6; V: TRBV6-1; CDR3: ASSESGTGGKGSPLH
J: TRBJ1-3; V: TRBV7-9; CDR3: ASSATDRTSGNTIY
J: TRBJ2-6; V: TRBV14; CDR3: ASSQRDLPLGSSGANVLT
J: TRBJ2-5; V: TRBV27; CDR3: ASSPNSGLPRSRCY
J: TRBJ2-3; V: TRBV28; CDR3: ASIKLAGGPGRYTQY
J: TRBJ2-3; V: TRBV11-2; CDR3: ASSSGLAGHLNTQY
J: TRBJ2-1; V: TRBV2; CDR3: ASSERGIRDRNNEQF
J: TRBJ2-7; V: TRBV15; CDR3: ATSRPGTGAYEQY
J: TRBJ1-5; V: TRBV10-3; CDR3: AISGTGRDNQPQH
J: TRBJ1-1; V: TRBV5-1; CDR3: ASSPTVMNTEAF
J: TRBJ2-6; V: TRBV27; CDR3: ASSFSAGAFSGANVLT
J: TRBJ2-3; V: TRBV4-1; CDR3: ASSHLFVDRGTSPNTDTQY
J: TRBJ2-5; V: TRBV6-5; CDR3: ASSYSRGGGIETQY
J: TRBJ1-6; V: TRBV28; CDR3: ASSPSGGNYNSPLH
J: TRBJ2-1; V: TRBV10-3; CDR3: ASTSGSVNEQF
J: TRBJ1-5; V: TRBV5-6; CDR3: ASSLFWAAPNQPQH
J: TRBJ2-5; V: TRBV4-1; CDR3: ASSQVGGRGETQY
J: TRBJ2-1; V: TRBV4-3; CDR3: ASSQRREVHEQF
J: TRBJ2-7; V: TRBV19; CDR3: ASSLGLAPYEQY
J: TRBJ2-1; V: TRBV10-3; CDR3: AISGPSGGRNEQF
J: TRBJ2-1; V: TRBV4-1; CDR3: ASSSTANNEQF
J: TRBJ2-7; V: TRBV5-1; CDR3: ASSPTTGQANSYEQY
J: TRBJ1-6; V: TRBV30; CDR3: AWTRQGLAPLH
J: TRBJ2-1; V: TRBV12-5; CDR3: ASGPSGRDHPDEQF
J: TRBJ1-5; V: TRBV5-6; CDR3: ASSRYSNQPQH
J: TRBJ2-2; V: TRBV7-2; CDR3: ASSARQGVDTGELF
J: TRBJ2-5; V: TRBV7-8; CDR3: ASSSRDSKVGQY
J: TRBJ2-7; V: TRBV29-1; CDR3: SAVRGGYEQY
J: TRBJ1-5; V: TRBV7-2; CDR3: ASSAGQYSNQPQH
J: TRBJ2-2; V: TRBV4-3; CDR3: ASSQEYPPTGAGELF
J: TRBJ1-2; V: TRBV5-1; CDR3: ASSLEDRGGQAMNGYT
J: TRBJ2-1; V: TRBV30; CDR3: AWSRPLAGGRGLF